The source of this T cell receptor beta chain is a study of blood T cell repertoires in COVID-19. Study-level background: Acute and convalescent COVID-19 specimens originated in the United States, Italy and Spain.

CDR1 is KGHSH, CDR2 LQKENI, per germline. The CDR3 runs 17 residues. Trimming stripped 3 bases from V and 0 bases from J, with 15 bases between. Authors' analysis steps: Amplification of reference gene primers provided the estimated nucleated cell counts. Sequencing was performed with immunoSEQ multiplex PCR; in TCRdb, only in-frame clones are kept and a portion is missing. V and J calls and clone size are as listed in that table; D and trimming were resolved from the DNA. The repertoire includes approximately 210,000 clones, over 75% of them detected once, and about 4.8% sits in the top ten. The rearrangement links TRBV18 to TRBJ1-3, with D unresolved. The sequence derives from a woman aged 40 to 55 with acute or convalescent COVID-19. The sequenced sample was peripheral blood. The DNA of the CDR3 is TGTGCCAGCTCACCCCGCCCCCCAGGACTCTCTGGAAACACCATATATTTT. Amino acid sequence: CASSPRPPGLSGNTIYF.